These T cell receptor beta chains were read from a single sample in a study of siplizumab effects on memory and regulatory T cells. The data were produced by immunoSEQ multiplex PCR, yet TCRdb's version contains in-frame clones alone and is incomplete. This sample has 60,000 to 65,000 clones, with 79% found just once. Material: memory CD4+ T cells sorted from blood. Receptors were obtained from a human donor in good health. Each CDR3 is given with its conserved first and last residue. Fields, in order: CDR3 length, clone size, J gene, D gene, V gene, CDR3 DNA, CDR3 protein. D genes are given only for firm matches. Size values are once, few and many counts, or a class for expanded clones, and some rows have none.

CDR3 length: 13
clone size: .
J gene: TRBJ1-6
D gene: .
V gene: TRBV6-6
CDR3 DNA: TGTGCCAGCAGTTACTCGGAGGATTCACCCCTCCACTTT
CDR3 protein: CASSYSEDSPLHF

CDR3 length: 16
clone size: .
J gene: TRBJ1-6
D gene: .
V gene: TRBV27
CDR3 DNA: TGTGCCAGCAGTTCCGAAGGGACGTCGACAGGCTCACCCCTCCACTTT
CDR3 protein: CASSSEGTSTGSPLHF

CDR3 length: 12
clone size: .
J gene: TRBJ2-1
D gene: .
V gene: TRBV7-9
CDR3 DNA: TGTGCCAGCAGCTTAAATGAGGGGCAGCAGTTCTTC
CDR3 protein: CASSLNEGQQFF

CDR3 length: 13
clone size: .
J gene: TRBJ1-2
D gene: .
V gene: TRBV7-2
CDR3 DNA: TGTGCCAGCAGCTGGCGACAGGCGACTGGCTACACCTTC
CDR3 protein: CASSWRQATGYTF

CDR3 length: 15
clone size: .
J gene: TRBJ1-3
D gene: .
V gene: TRBV5-5
CDR3 DNA: TGTGCCAGCAGCTTGACAGTTAGCTCTGGAAACACCATATATTTT
CDR3 protein: CASSLTVSSGNTIYF

CDR3 length: 16
clone size: .
J gene: TRBJ2-3
D gene: .
V gene: TRBV5-5
CDR3 DNA: TGTGCCAGCAGCACTATAACCGGGACCCAACCAGATACGCAGTATTTT
CDR3 protein: CASSTITGTQPDTQYF

CDR3 length: 16
clone size: .
J gene: TRBJ1-2
D gene: .
V gene: TRBV7-3
CDR3 DNA: TGTGCCAGCAGCCCGTTCGGGGGAGAGACAAACTATGGCTACACCTTC
CDR3 protein: CASSPFGGETNYGYTF

CDR3 length: 15
clone size: .
J gene: TRBJ2-5
D gene: .
V gene: TRBV6-1
CDR3 DNA: TGTGCCAGCAGTGAAGCTCACGGCAGACAAGAGACCCAGTACTTC
CDR3 protein: CASSEAHGRQETQYF

CDR3 length: 15
clone size: .
J gene: TRBJ1-5
D gene: .
V gene: TRBV7-6
CDR3 DNA: TGTGCCAGCAGCTTATCACCCCGTGGCAATCAGCCCCAGCATTTT
CDR3 protein: CASSLSPRGNQPQHF

CDR3 length: 15
clone size: once
J gene: TRBJ1-4
D gene: .
V gene: TRBV9
CDR3 DNA: TGTGCCAGCAGCGTAGCTCTGGGGGCTAATGAAAAACTGTTTTTT
CDR3 protein: CASSVALGANEKLFF

CDR3 length: 14
clone size: .
J gene: TRBJ1-2
D gene: TRBD1
V gene: TRBV10-3
CDR3 DNA: TGTGCCATCGCCGAAGACAGGGTAACGTATGGCTACACCTTC
CDR3 protein: CAIAEDRVTYGYTF

CDR3 length: 15
clone size: .
J gene: TRBJ2-2
D gene: .
V gene: TRBV2
CDR3 DNA: TGTGCCAGCATCTGGGGATATCCGAACACCGGGGAGCTGTTTTTT
CDR3 protein: CASIWGYPNTGELFF

CDR3 length: 14
clone size: once
J gene: TRBJ2-7
D gene: .
V gene: TRBV7-9
CDR3 DNA: TGTGCCAGCAGCGTGGGGGGCGTCGCCTACGAGCAGTACTTC
CDR3 protein: CASSVGGVAYEQYF

CDR3 length: 14
clone size: .
J gene: TRBJ2-6
D gene: .
V gene: TRBV28
CDR3 DNA: TGTGCCAGCAGGTGGGGGCGTGGGGCCAACGTCCTGACTTTC
CDR3 protein: CASRWGRGANVLTF

CDR3 length: 13
clone size: once
J gene: TRBJ2-3
D gene: .
V gene: TRBV5-4
CDR3 DNA: TGTGCCAGCAGCTTCCCTAGCACAGATACGCAGTATTTT
CDR3 protein: CASSFPSTDTQYF

CDR3 length: 16
clone size: .
J gene: TRBJ1-2
D gene: .
V gene: TRBV18
CDR3 DNA: TGTGCCAGCTCACCGCCGGGGGAGCCCCGAAAATATGGCTACACCTTC
CDR3 protein: CASSPPGEPRKYGYTF

CDR3 length: 13
clone size: few
J gene: TRBJ1-2
D gene: .
V gene: TRBV30
CDR3 DNA: TGTGCCTGGGTGGGTCGGGTGGCCTATGGCTACACCTTC
CDR3 protein: CAWVGRVAYGYTF

CDR3 length: 14
clone size: .
J gene: TRBJ2-2
D gene: .
V gene: TRBV19
CDR3 DNA: TGTGCCAGTAACGAACAGTGGAACACCGGGGAGCTGTTTTTT
CDR3 protein: CASNEQWNTGELFF

CDR3 length: 13
clone size: .
J gene: TRBJ1-2
D gene: .
V gene: TRBV9
CDR3 DNA: TGTGCCAGCAGCGTAGACGGAGGGAATGGCTACACCTTC
CDR3 protein: CASSVDGGNGYTF

CDR3 length: 12
clone size: .
J gene: TRBJ2-7
D gene: .
V gene: TRBV11-1
CDR3 DNA: TGTGCCAGCAGCCCTTTCGGGGACGAGCAGTACTTC
CDR3 protein: CASSPFGDEQYF

CDR3 length: 12
clone size: once
J gene: TRBJ1-2
D gene: .
V gene: TRBV9
CDR3 DNA: TGTGCCAGCAGCGAAAGGGGGAATGGCTACACCTTC
CDR3 protein: CASSERGNGYTF

CDR3 length: 17
clone size: .
J gene: TRBJ2-4
D gene: .
V gene: TRBV6-1
CDR3 DNA: TGTGCCAGCAGTGAAGCTCCGATAACTAGTGGCGGGTACATTCAGTACTTC
CDR3 protein: CASSEAPITSGGYIQYF

CDR3 length: 16
clone size: .
J gene: TRBJ2-7
D gene: TRBD1
V gene: TRBV28
CDR3 DNA: TGTGCCAGCAGTCTCACAGGGGGCGCAGCCCGGGGGGAGCAGTACTTC
CDR3 protein: CASSLTGGAARGEQYF

CDR3 length: 15
clone size: .
J gene: TRBJ1-2
D gene: TRBD1
V gene: TRBV5-6
CDR3 DNA: TGTGCCAGCAGCTGGGACAGGACCAAAAGCTATGGCTACACCTTC
CDR3 protein: CASSWDRTKSYGYTF

CDR3 length: 13
clone size: .
J gene: TRBJ1-5
D gene: TRBD1
V gene: TRBV6-5
CDR3 DNA: TGTGCCAGCAGCCGGGACAGAAATCAGCCCCAGCATTTT
CDR3 protein: CASSRDRNQPQHF

CDR3 length: 16
clone size: .
J gene: TRBJ2-1
D gene: .
V gene: TRBV28
CDR3 DNA: TGTGCCAGCAGCCGCTTCGACATGAGCTCCTACAATGAGCAGTTCTTC
CDR3 protein: CASSRFDMSSYNEQFF

CDR3 length: 17
clone size: once
J gene: TRBJ2-3
D gene: TRBD2
V gene: TRBV5-1
CDR3 DNA: TGCGCCAGCAGCCATAGGTTGGCGGGGGGGAGCACAGATACGCAGTATTTT
CDR3 protein: CASSHRLAGGSTDTQYF

CDR3 length: 16
clone size: .
J gene: TRBJ2-1
D gene: TRBD2
V gene: TRBV6-1
CDR3 DNA: TGTGCCAGCAGTGTAAGTTTAGCGGGGGCCTACAATGAGCAGTTCTTC
CDR3 protein: CASSVSLAGAYNEQFF

CDR3 length: 12
clone size: few
J gene: TRBJ1-2
D gene: .
V gene: TRBV29-1
CDR3 DNA: TGCAGCGTTGACGACTGGGACTCTGGCTACACCTTC
CDR3 protein: CSVDDWDSGYTF

CDR3 length: 13
clone size: .
J gene: TRBJ1-1
D gene: .
V gene: TRBV7-9
CDR3 DNA: TGTGCCAGCAGCTTAGAGCTGGGCACTGAAGCTTTCTTT
CDR3 protein: CASSLELGTEAFF

CDR3 length: 12
clone size: .
J gene: TRBJ1-6
D gene: .
V gene: TRBV2
CDR3 DNA: TGTGCCAGCGGGACGGGAAATTCACCCCTCCACTTT
CDR3 protein: CASGTGNSPLHF

CDR3 length: 17
clone size: .
J gene: TRBJ2-2
D gene: .
V gene: TRBV25-1
CDR3 DNA: TGTGCCAGCAGTGAATATCGGAATCCTGCGAACACCGGGGAGCTGTTTTTT
CDR3 protein: CASSEYRNPANTGELFF

CDR3 length: 12
clone size: .
J gene: TRBJ1-5
D gene: .
V gene: TRBV28
CDR3 DNA: TGTGCCAGCAGCATCCGTACACAGCCCCAGCATTTT
CDR3 protein: CASSIRTQPQHF

CDR3 length: 16
clone size: .
J gene: TRBJ2-7
D gene: TRBD2
V gene: TRBV5-8
CDR3 DNA: TGTGCCAGCAGCTTGCACGGCGGGGGGGCCAGGTACGAGCAGTACTTC
CDR3 protein: CASSLHGGGARYEQYF

CDR3 length: 18
clone size: .
J gene: TRBJ2-6
D gene: .
V gene: TRBV4-1
CDR3 DNA: TGCGCCAGCAGCCAAGGGGTGGGGCGTGGGGCTGGGGCCAACGTCCTGACTTTC
CDR3 protein: CASSQGVGRGAGANVLTF

CDR3 length: 13
clone size: once
J gene: TRBJ2-7
D gene: .
V gene: TRBV10-1
CDR3 DNA: TGCGCCAGCAGAGGGGACTTAGGTGGAGAGCAGTACTTC
CDR3 protein: CASRGDLGGEQYF

CDR3 length: 14
clone size: .
J gene: TRBJ1-1
D gene: TRBD1
V gene: TRBV18
CDR3 DNA: TGTGCCAGCTCACCTGGGACAGGGAGGACTGAAGCTTTCTTT
CDR3 protein: CASSPGTGRTEAFF

CDR3 length: 15
clone size: .
J gene: TRBJ2-5
D gene: TRBD2
V gene: TRBV2
CDR3 DNA: TGTGCCAGCAGTGGGGGGACTAGCGGGGGTATGGCCCAGTACTTC
CDR3 protein: CASSGGTSGGMAQYF

CDR3 length: 14
clone size: .
J gene: TRBJ2-7
D gene: .
V gene: TRBV28
CDR3 DNA: TGTGCCAGCAGCTCCGGGACACGTCCCTACGAGCAGTACTTC
CDR3 protein: CASSSGTRPYEQYF

CDR3 length: 16
clone size: .
J gene: TRBJ2-5
D gene: TRBD2
V gene: TRBV10-1
CDR3 DNA: TGCGCCAGCAGTGAGGGCCTAGCGGGGGGTCAAGAGACCCAGTACTTC
CDR3 protein: CASSEGLAGGQETQYF

CDR3 length: 11
clone size: .
J gene: TRBJ1-2
D gene: .
V gene: TRBV6-5
CDR3 DNA: TGTGCTATCCGGGACCTATCTGGTCAGACCTTC
CDR3 protein: CAIRDLSGQTF

CDR3 length: 14
clone size: .
J gene: TRBJ1-1
D gene: .
V gene: TRBV7-2
CDR3 DNA: TGTGCCAGCAGTCGGAGGAGGCAAGGCACTGAAGCTTTCTTT
CDR3 protein: CASSRRRQGTEAFF

CDR3 length: 16
clone size: .
J gene: TRBJ2-3
D gene: .
V gene: TRBV18
CDR3 DNA: TGTGCCAGCTCACCACCGGGACTGGCTAGCACAGATACGCAGTATTTT
CDR3 protein: CASSPPGLASTDTQYF

CDR3 length: 13
clone size: .
J gene: TRBJ1-2
D gene: TRBD1
V gene: TRBV6-1
CDR3 DNA: TGTGCCAGCAGGGGTGACAGGGAGTGGGGCTACACCTTC
CDR3 protein: CASRGDREWGYTF

CDR3 length: 15
clone size: .
J gene: TRBJ2-1
D gene: .
V gene: TRBV14
CDR3 DNA: TGTGCCAGCAGCCAACATGTTCTCGGGCAGGTTGAGCAGTTCTTC
CDR3 protein: CASSQHVLGQVEQFF

CDR3 length: 12
clone size: .
J gene: TRBJ2-5
D gene: TRBD2
V gene: TRBV30
CDR3 DNA: TGTGCCTGGAGTGTAATGGCGGGGGAGCAGTACTTC
CDR3 protein: CAWSVMAGEQYF

CDR3 length: 16
clone size: .
J gene: TRBJ2-3
D gene: TRBD1
V gene: TRBV19
CDR3 DNA: TGTGCCAGTAGCAGGGGACAGGGGATCCTCACAGATACGCAGTATTTT
CDR3 protein: CASSRGQGILTDTQYF

CDR3 length: 14
clone size: .
J gene: TRBJ1-5
D gene: .
V gene: TRBV19
CDR3 DNA: TGTGCCAGTACTCTAATGGTGGGGTACCAGCCCCAGCATTTT
CDR3 protein: CASTLMVGYQPQHF

CDR3 length: 16
clone size: .
J gene: TRBJ2-7
D gene: .
V gene: TRBV12-5
CDR3 DNA: TGTGCTAGTGGCCCCCTACCTGGTGGGGATCGGTACGAGCAGTACTTC
CDR3 protein: CASGPLPGGDRYEQYF

CDR3 length: 15
clone size: medium-sized
J gene: TRBJ1-4
D gene: .
V gene: TRBV7-9
CDR3 DNA: TGTGCCAGCAGCTTCCCCAGCACAACTAATGAAAAACTGTTTTTT
CDR3 protein: CASSFPSTTNEKLFF

CDR3 length: 14
clone size: few
J gene: TRBJ2-3
D gene: .
V gene: TRBV5-4
CDR3 DNA: TGTGCCAGCAGCCCTGAGTGGAACACAGATACGCAGTATTTT
CDR3 protein: CASSPEWNTDTQYF

CDR3 length: 14
clone size: .
J gene: TRBJ2-1
D gene: TRBD2
V gene: TRBV7-9
CDR3 DNA: TGTGCCAGCAGCCCTAGCGGGGGCGGGAATGAGCAGTTCTTC
CDR3 protein: CASSPSGGGNEQFF

CDR3 length: 16
clone size: .
J gene: TRBJ2-3
D gene: .
V gene: TRBV9
CDR3 DNA: TGTGCCAGCAGCGCCCTGAGTTCCCGGAACACAGATACGCAGTATTTT
CDR3 protein: CASSALSSRNTDTQYF

CDR3 length: 13
clone size: .
J gene: TRBJ1-2
D gene: TRBD1
V gene: TRBV6-4
CDR3 DNA: TGTGCCAGCAGGAGAGGGACAGGGGATGGCTACACCTTC
CDR3 protein: CASRRGTGDGYTF